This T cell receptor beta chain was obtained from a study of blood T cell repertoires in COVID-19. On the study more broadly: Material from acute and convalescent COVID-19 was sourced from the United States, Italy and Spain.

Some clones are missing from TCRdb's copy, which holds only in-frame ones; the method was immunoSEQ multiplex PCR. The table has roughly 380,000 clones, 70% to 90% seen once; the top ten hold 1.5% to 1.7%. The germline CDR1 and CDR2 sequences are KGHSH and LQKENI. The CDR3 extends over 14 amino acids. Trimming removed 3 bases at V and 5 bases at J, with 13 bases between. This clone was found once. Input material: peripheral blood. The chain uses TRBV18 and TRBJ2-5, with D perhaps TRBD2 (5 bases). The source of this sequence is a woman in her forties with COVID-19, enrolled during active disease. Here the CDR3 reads CASSPREGSETQYF. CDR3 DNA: TGTGCCAGCTCACCTCGCGAGGGTTCTGAGACCCAGTACTTC.